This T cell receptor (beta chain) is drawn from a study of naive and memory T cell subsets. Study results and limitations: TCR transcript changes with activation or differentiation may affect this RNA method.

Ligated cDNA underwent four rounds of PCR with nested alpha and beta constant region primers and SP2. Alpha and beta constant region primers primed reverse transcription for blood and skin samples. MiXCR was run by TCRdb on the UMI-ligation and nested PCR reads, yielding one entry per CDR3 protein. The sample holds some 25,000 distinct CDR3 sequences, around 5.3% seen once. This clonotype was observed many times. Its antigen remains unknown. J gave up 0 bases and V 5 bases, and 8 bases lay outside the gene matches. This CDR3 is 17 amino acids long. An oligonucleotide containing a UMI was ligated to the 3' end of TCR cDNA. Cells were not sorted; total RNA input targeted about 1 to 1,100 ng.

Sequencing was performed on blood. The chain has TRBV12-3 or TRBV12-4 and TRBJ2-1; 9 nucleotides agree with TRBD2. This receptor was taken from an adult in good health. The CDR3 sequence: CASSPGFSGSSYNEQFF. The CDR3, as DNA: TGTGCCAGCAGTCCTGGATTTAGCGGGAGCTCCTACAATGAGCAGTTCTTC.